This entry lists 5 T cell receptor beta chains sequenced from one sample in a study of T cell responses to AZD1222 COVID-19 vaccine (dated by TCRdb to 2020 to 2023). The protocol used for the library was the immunoSEQ multiplex PCR assay. The clones in this table, taken by TCRdb from immuneACCESS, are in-frame only. Not every clone is retained; where verified, under half of the shortfall comes from an unresolved V gene, and the cause of the rest is unknown. In all, the sample holds some 98,000 clones, and approximately 90% of those were seen once. 13% of the sample is in the top ten clones. According to the study, the label for this sample's time point signals: baseline before first vaccination. Specimen: peripheral blood, collected on day 0 of AZD1222 vaccination. These receptors all stem from an adult in good health.

The rearrangement joins TRBV5-1 to TRBJ2-7, with D possibly matching TRBD1 (5 bases). Germline V gene data show CDR1 as SGHRS and CDR2 as YFSETQ. The CDR3 spans 13 residues. V dropped 6 bases and J dropped 0 bases, with 10 bases sitting between them. The DNA of the CDR3 is TGCGCCAGCACCCAGGGTTACTCCTACGAGCAGTACTTC. As protein: CASTQGYSYEQYF.

This chain joins TRBV3-1 (or the pseudogene TRBV3-2) and TRBJ2-3; 9 nucleotides agree with TRBD2. V was clipped by 4 bases and J by 0 bases; unmatched bases: 2. The germline CDR1 and CDR2 sequences are LGHDT and YNNKEL (reference sequence). This CDR3 comprises 15 residues. CDR3 amino acids: CASSRAGGSTDTQYF. As DNA, the CDR3 is TGTGCCAGCAGCCGAGCGGGGGGAAGCACAGATACGCAGTATTTT.

The chain recombines TRBV7-9 with TRBJ2-7; D possibly matches TRBD1 or TRBD2 (5 bases each). V lost 0 bases to trimming and J lost 2 bases, with 11 bases between them. Germline V gene sequence: CDR1 SEHNR, CDR2 FQNEAQ (reference sequence). This CDR3 contains 15 residues. The CDR3, as DNA: TGTGCCAGCAGCTTAGCCCGGGACGGCCCCTACGAGCAGTACTTC. Translation: CASSLARDGPYEQYF. Combining the CDR3 with reference TRBV7-9 and TRBJ2-7 gives the whole variable domain DTGVSQNPRHKITKRGQNVTFRCDPISEHNRLYWYRQTLGQGPEFLTYFQNEAQLEKSRLLSDRFSAERPKGSFSTLEIQRTEQGDSAMYLCASSLARDGPYEQYFGPGTRLTVT.

This clone was observed once. CDR3 in amino acids: CASSPLWGAATDTQYF. The CDR3 DNA reads TGTGCCAGCAGCCCCCTCTGGGGGGCCGCCACAGATACGCAGTATTTT. This chain uses TRBV6-2 or TRBV6-3 with TRBJ2-3; D is perhaps TRBD1 or TRBD2 (6 bases each). This CDR3 has 16 residues. The germline V gene encodes CDR1 MNHEY and CDR2 SVGEGT. The V gene lost 6 bases and the J gene lost 2 bases, with 18 bases spanning the gap.

The rearrangement links TRBV7-9 to TRBJ1-5; D gene uncertain. The V end lost 5 bases, the J end lost 4 bases, and 6 bases lay between the germline ends. This CDR3 has 12 residues. Germline values: CDR1 SEHNR, CDR2 FQNEAQ (reference sequence). The CDR3 protein is CASSPENQPQHF. For the CDR3, the DNA is TGTGCCAGCAGCCCCGAAAATCAGCCCCAGCATTTT.